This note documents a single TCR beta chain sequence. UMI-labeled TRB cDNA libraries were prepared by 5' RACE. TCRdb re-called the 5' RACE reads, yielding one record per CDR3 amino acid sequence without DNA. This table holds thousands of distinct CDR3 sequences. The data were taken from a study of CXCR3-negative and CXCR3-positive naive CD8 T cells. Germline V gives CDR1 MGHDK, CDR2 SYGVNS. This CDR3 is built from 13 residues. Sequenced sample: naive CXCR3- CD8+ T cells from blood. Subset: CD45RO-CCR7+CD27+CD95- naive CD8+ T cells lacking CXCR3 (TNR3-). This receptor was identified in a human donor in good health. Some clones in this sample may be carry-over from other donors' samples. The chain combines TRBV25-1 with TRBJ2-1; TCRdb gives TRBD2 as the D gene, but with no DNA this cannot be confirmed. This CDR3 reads CASSDGGPNEQFF.